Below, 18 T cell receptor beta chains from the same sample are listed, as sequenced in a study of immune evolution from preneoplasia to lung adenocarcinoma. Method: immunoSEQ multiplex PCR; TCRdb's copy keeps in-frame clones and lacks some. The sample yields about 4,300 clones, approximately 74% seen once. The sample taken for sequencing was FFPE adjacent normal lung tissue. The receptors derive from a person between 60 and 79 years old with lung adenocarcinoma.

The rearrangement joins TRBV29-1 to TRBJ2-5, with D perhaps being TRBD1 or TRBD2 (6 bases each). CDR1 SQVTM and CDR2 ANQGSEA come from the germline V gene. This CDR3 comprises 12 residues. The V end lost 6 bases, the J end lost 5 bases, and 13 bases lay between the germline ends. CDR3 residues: CSVRSGAETQYF. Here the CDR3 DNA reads TGCAGCGTCAGGTCGGGGGCGGAGACCCAGTACTTC.

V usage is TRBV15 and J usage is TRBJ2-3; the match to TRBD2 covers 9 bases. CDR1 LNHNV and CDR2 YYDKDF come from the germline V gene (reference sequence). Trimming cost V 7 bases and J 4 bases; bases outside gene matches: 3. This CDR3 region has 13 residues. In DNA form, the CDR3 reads TGTGCCACCAAGCGGGAGGAGGCAGATACGCAGTATTTT. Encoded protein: CATKREEADTQYF. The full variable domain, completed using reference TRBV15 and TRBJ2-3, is DAMVIQNPRYQVTQFGKPVTLSCSQTLNHNVMYWYQQKSSQAPKLLFHYYDKDFNNEADTPDNFQSRRPNTSFCFLDIRSPGLGDTAMYLCATKREEADTQYFGPGTRLTVL.

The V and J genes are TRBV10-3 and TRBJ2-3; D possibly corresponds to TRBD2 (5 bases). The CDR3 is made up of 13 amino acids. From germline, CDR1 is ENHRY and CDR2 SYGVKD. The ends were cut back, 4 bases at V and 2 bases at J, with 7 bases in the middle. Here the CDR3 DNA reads TGTGCCATCAGTGGGGGAGTCACAGATACGCAGTATTTT. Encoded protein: CAISGGVTDTQYF.

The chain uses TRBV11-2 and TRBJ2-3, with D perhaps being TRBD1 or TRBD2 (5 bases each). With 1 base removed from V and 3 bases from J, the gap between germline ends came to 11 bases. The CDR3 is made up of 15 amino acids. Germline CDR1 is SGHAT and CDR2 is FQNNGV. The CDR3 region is CASSLVWGRTDTQYF. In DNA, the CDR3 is TGTGCCAGCAGCTTAGTGTGGGGGAGAACAGATACGCAGTATTTT. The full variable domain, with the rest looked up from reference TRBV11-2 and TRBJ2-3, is EAGVAQSPRYKIIEKRQSVAFWCNPISGHATLYWYQQILGQGPKLLIQFQNNGVVDDSQLPKDRFSAERLKGVDSTLKIQPAKLEDSAVYLCASSLVWGRTDTQYFGPGTRLTVL.

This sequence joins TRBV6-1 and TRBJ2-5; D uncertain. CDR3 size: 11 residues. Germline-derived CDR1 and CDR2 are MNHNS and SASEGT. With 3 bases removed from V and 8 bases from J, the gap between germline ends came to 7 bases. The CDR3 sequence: CASSDLGTQYF. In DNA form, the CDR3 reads TGTGCCAGCAGTGATCTCGGAACCCAGTACTTC.

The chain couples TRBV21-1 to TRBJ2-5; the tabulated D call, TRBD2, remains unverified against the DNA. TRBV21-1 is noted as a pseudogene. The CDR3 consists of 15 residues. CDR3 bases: TGTGCCAGCAGGAACGGGAGACCTTCACAAGAGACCCAGTACTTC. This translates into CASRNGRPSQETQYF.

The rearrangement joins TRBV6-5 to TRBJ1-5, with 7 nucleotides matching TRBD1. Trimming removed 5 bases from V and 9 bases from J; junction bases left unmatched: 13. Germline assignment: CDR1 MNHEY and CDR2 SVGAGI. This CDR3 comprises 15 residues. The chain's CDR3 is CASSTTRGWGRPQHF. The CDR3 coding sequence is TGTGCCAGCAGTACCACCAGGGGGTGGGGGCGGCCCCAGCATTTT.

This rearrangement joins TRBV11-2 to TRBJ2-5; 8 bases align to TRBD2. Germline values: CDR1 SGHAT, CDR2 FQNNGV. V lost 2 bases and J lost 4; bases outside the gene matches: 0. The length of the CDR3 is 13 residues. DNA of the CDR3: TGTGCCAGCAGCTTAAGCGGGGGAGAGACCCAGTACTTC. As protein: CASSLSGGETQYF.

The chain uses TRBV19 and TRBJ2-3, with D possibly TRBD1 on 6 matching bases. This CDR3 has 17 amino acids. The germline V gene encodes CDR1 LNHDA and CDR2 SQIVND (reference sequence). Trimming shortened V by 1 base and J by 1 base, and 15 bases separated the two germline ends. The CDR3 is CASSIAATGFGTDTQYF. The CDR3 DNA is TGTGCCAGTAGTATAGCGGCAACAGGGTTTGGCACAGATACGCAGTATTTT.

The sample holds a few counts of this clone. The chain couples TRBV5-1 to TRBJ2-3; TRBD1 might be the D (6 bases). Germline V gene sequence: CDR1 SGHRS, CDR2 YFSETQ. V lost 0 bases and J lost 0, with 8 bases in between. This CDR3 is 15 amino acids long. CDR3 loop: CASSLGQVSTDTQYF. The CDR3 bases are TGCGCCAGCAGCTTGGGACAGGTTAGCACAGATACGCAGTATTTT.

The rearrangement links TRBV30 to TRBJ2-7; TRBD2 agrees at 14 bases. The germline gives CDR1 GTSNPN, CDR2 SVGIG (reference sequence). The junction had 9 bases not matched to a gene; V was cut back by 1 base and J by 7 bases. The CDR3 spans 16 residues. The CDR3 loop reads CAWSASTSGRAGEQYF. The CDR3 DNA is TGTGCCTGGAGTGCGTCGACTAGCGGGAGGGCCGGGGAGCAGTACTTC.

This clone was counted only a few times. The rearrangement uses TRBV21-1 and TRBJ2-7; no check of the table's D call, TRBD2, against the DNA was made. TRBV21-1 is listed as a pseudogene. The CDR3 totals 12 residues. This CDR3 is CALEERSYEQYF. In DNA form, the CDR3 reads TGTGCCCTCGAAGAGCGGTCCTACGAGCAGTACTTC.

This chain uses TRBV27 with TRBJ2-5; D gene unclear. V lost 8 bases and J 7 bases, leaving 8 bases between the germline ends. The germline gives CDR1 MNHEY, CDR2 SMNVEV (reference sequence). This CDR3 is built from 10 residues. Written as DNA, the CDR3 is TGTGCCAGCCAACCGGGGACCCAGTACTTC. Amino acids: CASQPGTQYF.

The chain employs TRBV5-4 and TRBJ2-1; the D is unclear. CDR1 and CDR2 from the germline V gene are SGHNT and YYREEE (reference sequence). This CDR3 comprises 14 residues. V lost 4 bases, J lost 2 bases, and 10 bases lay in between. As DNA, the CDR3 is TGTGCCAGCAGCAGGCCGGGCGCCTACAATGAGCAGTTCTTC. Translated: CASSRPGAYNEQFF. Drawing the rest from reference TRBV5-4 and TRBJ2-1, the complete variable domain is ETGVTQSPTHLIKTRGQQVTLRCSSQSGHNTVSWYQQALGQGPQFIFQYYREEENGRGNFPPRFSGLQFPNYSSELNVNALELDDSALYLCASSRPGAYNEQFFGPGTRLTVL.

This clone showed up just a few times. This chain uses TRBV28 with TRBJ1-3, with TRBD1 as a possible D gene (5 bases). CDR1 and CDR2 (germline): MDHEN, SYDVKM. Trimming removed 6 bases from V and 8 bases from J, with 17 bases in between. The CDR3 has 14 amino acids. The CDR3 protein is CASSPYQGADTIYF. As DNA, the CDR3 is TGTGCCAGCAGCCCCTACCAGGGAGCTGACACCATATATTTT.

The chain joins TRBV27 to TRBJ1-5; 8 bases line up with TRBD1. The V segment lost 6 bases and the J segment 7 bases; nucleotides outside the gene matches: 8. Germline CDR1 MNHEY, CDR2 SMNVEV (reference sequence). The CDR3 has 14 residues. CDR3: CASRATGVGQPQHF. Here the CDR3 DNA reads TGTGCCAGCAGGGCGACAGGGGTTGGCCAGCCCCAGCATTTT.

CDR3 sequence reads: CASSSETGGGEKLFF. The CDR3 DNA reads as TGTGCCAGCAGCTCGGAGACAGGGGGCGGCGAAAAACTGTTTTTT. This chain connects TRBV7-9 to TRBJ1-4; 10 nucleotides align to TRBD1. The CDR3 spans 15 residues. CDR1 and CDR2 from the germline V gene are SEHNR and FQNEAQ (reference sequence). V lost 4 bases and J lost 8; bases outside the gene matches: 7.

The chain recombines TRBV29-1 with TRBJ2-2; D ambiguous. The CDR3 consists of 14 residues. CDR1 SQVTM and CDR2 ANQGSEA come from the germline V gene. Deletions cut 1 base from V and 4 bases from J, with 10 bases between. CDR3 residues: CSVEGSWGTGELFF. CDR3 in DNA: TGCAGCGTTGAAGGTAGCTGGGGCACCGGGGAGCTGTTTTTT.